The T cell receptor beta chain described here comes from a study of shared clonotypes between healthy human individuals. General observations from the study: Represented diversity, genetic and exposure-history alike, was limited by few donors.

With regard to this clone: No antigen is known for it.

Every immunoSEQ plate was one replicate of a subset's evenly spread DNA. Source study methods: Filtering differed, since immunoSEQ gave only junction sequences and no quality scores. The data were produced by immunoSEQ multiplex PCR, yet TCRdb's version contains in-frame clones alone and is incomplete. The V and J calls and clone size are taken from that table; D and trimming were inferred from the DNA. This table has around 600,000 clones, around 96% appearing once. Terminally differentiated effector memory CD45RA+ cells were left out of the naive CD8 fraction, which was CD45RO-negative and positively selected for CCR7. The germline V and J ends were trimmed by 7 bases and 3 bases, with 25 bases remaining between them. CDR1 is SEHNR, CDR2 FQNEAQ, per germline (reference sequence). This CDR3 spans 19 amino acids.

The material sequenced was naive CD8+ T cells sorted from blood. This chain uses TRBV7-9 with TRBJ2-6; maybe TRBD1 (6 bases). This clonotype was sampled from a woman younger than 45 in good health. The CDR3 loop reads CASIHYQQGELGGANVLTF. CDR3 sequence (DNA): TGTGCCAGCATCCACTACCAACAGGGAGAACTAGGTGGGGCCAACGTCCTGACTTTC.